This T cell receptor (beta chain) was recorded in a study of cytomegalovirus exposure and HLA in healthy donors. Findings and caveats of the study: TCR beta V segments were, for the most part, productive about 87% or about 30% of the time in an earlier analysis. Within a later analysis, the majority of CMV-associated TCR beta chains appeared HLA-restricted.

Regarding this clone: Its target is not known.

The CDR3 length is 13 residues. Germline CDR1 reads KGHSH; CDR2 reads LQKENI. V was pared by 2 bases and J by 8 bases, with 12 bases between. Both 60 Vbeta primers and 13 Jbeta primers went into the PCR. Clones were read by immunoSEQ multiplex PCR, and TCRdb kept only the in-frame ones, dropping some. The specimen's table records 90,000 to 120,000 clones. The gene calls are TRBV18 and TRBJ1-2; no reliable D call. The clonotype originates from a man aged 45-60 years in good health and CMV-seronegative. Sequenced material: PBMCs. The CDR3 coding sequence is TGTGCCAGCTCACCAGGAGTCTCAAACGGCTACACCTTC. This translates into CASSPGVSNGYTF.